Presented here are 15 T cell receptor beta chains from one specimen sequenced in a study of T cell responses to AZD1222 COVID-19 vaccine. Using immunoSEQ multiplex PCR, the repertoire was profiled, and TCRdb retains in-frame clones only, with some absent. The sample records about 110,000 clones, around 90% being singletons. Here the sequenced sample was peripheral blood, taken 28 days after the second AZD1222 dose. All receptors come from an adult who received the AZD1222 COVID-19 vaccine.

This rearrangement joins TRBV5-5 to TRBJ1-6, with TRBD1 matching 11 bases. After removal of 4 bases from V and 1 base from J, the junction contained 13 bases not matched to a gene. The CDR3 has 20 amino acids. Germline CDR1 reads SGHKS; CDR2 reads YYEKEE (reference sequence). The CDR3 spells CASSNKGTGQGASYNSPLHF. The CDR3 bases are TGTGCCAGCAGCAATAAGGGGACCGGACAGGGGGCATCCTATAATTCACCCCTCCACTTT.

The CDR3 DNA follows: TGCGCCAGCAGCTTGGCCGGGACTAGCAGCTACAATGAGCAGTTCTTC. Its translation is CASSLAGTSSYNEQFF. The V and J genes are TRBV5-1 and TRBJ2-1; 9 nucleotides agree with TRBD2. This CDR3 contains 16 residues. CDR1 and CDR2 (germline): SGHRS, YFSETQ. With V trimmed by 0 bases and J by 3 bases, 4 bases remained unmatched.

This rearrangement joins TRBV18 to TRBJ2-1; TRBD2 aligns across 8 bases. The V gene end was trimmed by 1 base and the J gene end by 2 bases; junction bases not matched to a gene: 1. Germline CDR1 reads KGHSH; CDR2 reads LQKENI. CDR3 size: 15 residues. DNA of the CDR3: TGTGCCAGCTCACCACTTAGCGGGGCCTACAATGAGCAGTTCTTC. Encoded protein: CASSPLSGAYNEQFF. Full variable domain (outside the CDR3, taken from reference TRBV18 and TRBJ2-1): NAGVMQNPRHLVRRRGQEARLRCSPMKGHSHVYWYRQLPEEGLKFMVYLQKENIIDESGMPKERFSAEFPKEGPSILRIQQVVRGDSAAYFCASSPLSGAYNEQFFGPGTRLTVL.

This chain links TRBV3-1 (or the pseudogene TRBV3-2) with TRBJ2-4; a weak D match, TRBD2 (5 bases). CDR1 is LGHDT and CDR2 is YNNKEL in the germline V gene (reference sequence). The CDR3 spans 16 residues. V gave up 1 base and J gave up 5 bases, with 15 bases separating them. CDR3 coding DNA: TGTGCCAGCAGCCAAGCCCCGGGGTTACTCCAAAACATTCAGTACTTC. This gives the protein CASSQAPGLLQNIQYF.

J is TRBJ1-2 and V is TRBV5-5, with 8 bases aligning to TRBD1. This CDR3 is built from 15 residues. Germline trimming cut 5 bases from V and 4 bases from J; bases unmatched to any gene: 10. Germline V gene data show CDR1 as SGHKS and CDR2 as YYEKEE (reference sequence). CDR3 sequence (DNA): TGTGCCAGCAGGACGGGGACAGGTGTTACCTATGGCTACACCTTC. Its translation is CASRTGTGVTYGYTF. Full variable domain (rest looked up from reference TRBV5-5 and TRBJ1-2): DAGVTQSPTHLIKTRGQQVTLRCSPISGHKSVSWYQQVLGQGPQFIFQYYEKEERGRGNFPDRFSARQFPNYSSELNVNALLLGDSALYLCASRTGTGVTYGYTFGSGTRLTVV.

The chain combines TRBV13 with TRBJ2-7; 7 bases map to TRBD1. After removal of 4 bases from V and 0 bases from J, the junction contained 6 bases not matched to a gene. The germline V gene has CDR1 PRHDT and CDR2 FYEKMQ (reference sequence). The CDR3 is 15 residues long. CDR3 in DNA: TGTGCCAGCAGCTCCGACAGGGAACCCTCCTACGAGCAGTACTTC. It is translated as CASSSDREPSYEQYF.

The chain has TRBV19 and TRBJ1-1, with a weak D call TRBD1 (6 bases). This CDR3 region has 12 residues. V lost 6 bases and J lost 10, with 15 bases in between. Germline loops: CDR1 LNHDA, CDR2 SQIVND (reference sequence). The CDR3 is CASSLQGLGAFF. Here the CDR3 DNA reads TGTGCCAGTAGCTTGCAGGGGCTGGGAGCTTTCTTT. The whole variable domain, remainder taken from reference TRBV19 and TRBJ1-1, is DGGITQSPKYLFRKEGQNVTLSCEQNLNHDAMYWYRQDPGQGLRLIYYSQIVNDFQKGDIAEGYSVSREKKESFPLTVTSAQKNPTAFYLCASSLQGLGAFFGQGTRLTVV.

This clone came up a few times. The CDR3 here is CASSFRGSYNEQFF. For the CDR3, the DNA is TGTGCCAGCAGCTTCAGGGGCTCCTACAATGAGCAGTTCTTC. The rearrangement joins TRBV5-4 to TRBJ2-1, with a weak D call TRBD1 (6 bases). The V gene's germline CDR1 is SGHNT and CDR2 YYREEE (reference sequence). The CDR3 spans 14 residues. The ends were cut back, 2 bases at V and 0 bases at J, with 6 bases in the middle.

The V and J genes are TRBV3-1 (or the pseudogene TRBV3-2) and TRBJ1-1, with D perhaps TRBD1 (6 bases). Deletions cut 3 bases from V and 1 base from J, with 9 bases between. The germline gives CDR1 LGHDT, CDR2 YNNKEL (reference sequence). CDR3 length: 14 residues. The CDR3 spells CASSQVGGNTEAFF. In nucleotides, the CDR3 is TGTGCCAGCAGCCAGGTAGGGGGGAACACTGAAGCTTTCTTT.

This clone has a single count. The chain joins TRBV18 to TRBJ2-2, with 9 bases fitting TRBD2. The junction had 5 bases not matched to a gene; V was cut back by 3 bases and J by 3 bases. The length of the CDR3 is 16 residues. In germline, CDR1 is KGHSH, CDR2 LQKENI. CDR3 nucleotides: TGTGCCAGCTCACCCCCTGCGGGGGGGGACACCGGGGAGCTGTTTTTT. This codes for CASSPPAGGDTGELFF.

The V gene is TRBV14, the J gene TRBJ2-5; the D gene is possibly TRBD2 (5 bases). This CDR3 is 15 amino acids long. V was pared by 1 base and J by 0 bases, with 9 bases between. In germline, CDR1 is SGHDN, CDR2 FVKESK. The CDR3, as DNA: TGTGCCAGCAGCCAAGTAGCGTGGTACCAAGAGACCCAGTACTTC. This codes for CASSQVAWYQETQYF.

V gene TRBV27 combines with J gene TRBJ1-2; maybe TRBD1 (6 bases). The CDR3 is 14 residues long. Trimming cost V 4 bases and J 7 bases, with 16 bases left between them. The germline gives CDR1 MNHEY, CDR2 SMNVEV (reference sequence). CDR3 sequence reads: CASSSLTGFGGYTF. The CDR3 bases are TGTGCCAGCAGTTCCCTGACAGGCTTTGGTGGCTACACCTTC.

The chain combines TRBV19 with TRBJ2-2; D remains ambiguous. The V and J ends lost 7 bases and 6 bases respectively, with 15 bases between them. Germline V gives CDR1 LNHDA, CDR2 SQIVND (reference sequence). This CDR3 has 14 amino acids. The CDR3 region has the DNA TGTGCCAGTATGCCCTTCAAGAGTTCCGGGGAGCTGTTTTTT. Its protein is CASMPFKSSGELFF.

The gene calls are TRBV7-2 and TRBJ1-6; D not certain. The CDR3 contains 13 residues. Between the trimmed V and J ends, which lost 1 base and 7 bases, there was a span of 5 bases. Germline CDR1 is SGHTA and CDR2 is FQGNSA. CDR3 sequence reads: CASSLEANSPLHF. CDR3 nucleotides: TGTGCCAGCAGCTTAGAAGCCAATTCACCCCTCCACTTT.

The chain combines TRBV3-1 (or the pseudogene TRBV3-2) with TRBJ2-3, with 8 nucleotides matching TRBD2. The V and J ends lost 5 bases and 6 bases, in that order; junction bases with no gene match: 10. Germline CDR1 LGHDT, CDR2 YNNKEL (reference sequence). This CDR3 is built from 15 residues. The CDR3 loop is CASSLRSGDGDTQYF. DNA for the CDR3: TGTGCCAGCAGCTTACGTAGCGGGGACGGGGATACGCAGTATTTT.